The rows below give T cell receptor beta chains drawn from one sample of a study of cytomegalovirus exposure and HLA in healthy donors. The data were produced by immunoSEQ multiplex PCR, yet TCRdb's version contains in-frame clones alone and is incomplete. The table records under 200,000 clones, more than 60% of them present only once. Sequencing input: PBMCs. The receptors were sampled from a middle-aged man in good health and CMV-seronegative. Both conserved end residues are part of each CDR3. Fields, in order: D gene, clone size, V gene, J gene, CDR3 DNA, CDR3 protein. A D gene is named only where the DNA matches it firmly. Not all rows give a size; the values are once, few, many and, for expanded clones, a class.

NA	NA	TRBV20-1	TRBJ2-4	TGCAGTGCGTACATGAAAAACATTCAGTACTTC	CSAYMKNIQYF
NA	NA	TRBV28	TRBJ1-3	TGTGCCAGCAGTTCGGCAGGGGCTGGAAACACCATATATTTT	CASSSAGAGNTIYF
NA	NA	TRBV7-9	TRBJ1-6	TGTGCCAGCAGCTTGAGCGACGGAGCATCGCCCCTCCACTTT	CASSLSDGASPLHF
NA	NA	TRBV5-1	TRBJ2-2	TGCGCCAGCAGCTTCGAGGGCTTGAACACCGGGGAGCTGTTTTTT	CASSFEGLNTGELFF
TRBD1	NA	TRBV7-3	TRBJ2-1	TGTGCCAGCAGCCCATCGACAGGGTCCTACAATGAGCAGTTCTTC	CASSPSTGSYNEQFF
TRBD1	NA	TRBV7-3	TRBJ2-2	TGTGCCAGCTCGGAGGGACAGGGGGTGACCGGGGAGCTGTTTTTT	CASSEGQGVTGELFF
NA	NA	TRBV7-2	TRBJ1-5	TGTGCCAGCAGCTCATCGGACAGTGATCAGCCCCAGCATTTT	CASSSSDSDQPQHF
TRBD2	NA	TRBV28	TRBJ2-2	TGTGCCAGCAGTTCCCCCGGGGGGGGCTACACCGGGGAGCTGTTTTTT	CASSSPGGGYTGELFF
NA	NA	TRBV19	TRBJ1-2	TGTGCCAGTAGTGGCCCTAACTATGGCTACACCTTC	CASSGPNYGYTF
TRBD2	NA	TRBV7-9	TRBJ2-7	TGTGCCAGCAGCGCGCTAGCGGGGGCCCTCACCGAGCAGTACTTC	CASSALAGALTEQYF
TRBD1	NA	TRBV28	TRBJ2-4	TGTGCCAGCAGGGGTACAGGGGGGAGCAAAAACATTCAGTACTTC	CASRGTGGSKNIQYF
NA	once	TRBV30	TRBJ1-1	TGTGCCTGGAGTGTCGCTCTATACACTGAAGCTTTCTTT	CAWSVALYTEAFF
NA	NA	TRBV9	TRBJ1-1	TGTGCCAGCAGCGTACAGATATCGAACACTGAAGCTTTCTTT	CASSVQISNTEAFF
TRBD2	few	TRBV5-1	TRBJ2-5	TGCGCCAGCAGCCCGGGTAGCGGGGGAGAGACCCAGTACTTC	CASSPGSGGETQYF
TRBD1	NA	TRBV6-5	TRBJ1-6	TGTGCCAGCAGTTACCGGGGACAGCTCAATTCACCCCTCCACTTT	CASSYRGQLNSPLHF
TRBD1	NA	TRBV5-1	TRBJ2-7	TGCGCCAGCAGCGCTACAGGGGCCCCCCCCTACGAGCAGTACTTC	CASSATGAPPYEQYF
NA	once	TRBV4-1	TRBJ2-7	TGCGCCAGCAGCCAAGCTCCCCTGACAGGTACCAACTCCTACGAGCAGTACTTC	CASSQAPLTGTNSYEQYF
NA	NA	TRBV10-3	TRBJ1-2	TGTGCCATCAGTGAAAGGGGGGGCGGCTACACCTTC	CAISERGGGYTF
NA	once	TRBV5-1	TRBJ1-1	TGCGCCAGCAGCCCGACGGGCTTACGGGGAATGAACACTGAAGCTTTCTTT	CASSPTGLRGMNTEAFF
NA	NA	TRBV6-5	TRBJ2-1	TGTGCCAGCAGTGCTACAGGGTCCTACAATGAGCAGTTCTTC	CASSATGSYNEQFF
NA	NA	TRBV30	TRBJ2-1	TGTGCCTGGAGTGCAGGGGATTGTGAGCAGTTCTTC	CAWSAGDCEQFF
NA	NA	TRBV30	TRBJ1-6	TGTGCCTGGAGTGAAGGGGGGGAACGCTATAATTCACCCCTCCACTTT	CAWSEGGERYNSPLHF
TRBD1	once	TRBV6-1	TRBJ2-5	TGTGCCAACAGACAGGGTTTCGAGACCCAGTACTTC	CANRQGFETQYF
NA	NA	TRBV7-2	TRBJ1-5	TGTGCCAGCAGCCTTGCGACCACAGGGAGGGATCAGCCCCAGCATTTT	CASSLATTGRDQPQHF
TRBD1	NA	TRBV5-1	TRBJ1-3	TGCGCCAGCAGCTTGATGACAGGGGCGCAAGGAAACACCATATATTTT	CASSLMTGAQGNTIYF